The 2 T cell receptor beta chains listed next were all sequenced from one sample in a study of blood T cells in healthy people across ages. Together with a sample-barcoded 5' primer, a J-beta primer mix was included in a second PCR lasting 7 to 11 cycles. MiXCR, applied by TCRdb to the 5' RACE reads, yields one record per CDR3 protein. The sample consists of about 650,000 distinct CDR3 sequences, under 65% of them appearing once. The sequenced sample was blood. These receptors came from a woman of 80 years or more in good health.

This chain uses TRBV3-1 with TRBJ2-7, with 7 positions matching TRBD2. Per germline, CDR1 LGHDT and CDR2 YNNKEL (reference sequence). V gave up 3 bases and J gave up 6 bases; unmatched junction bases: 5. The CDR3 spans 13 residues. This CDR3 reads CASSHPSGLEQYF. DNA of the CDR3: TGTGCCAGCAGCCATCCTAGCGGCCTCGAGCAGTACTTC.

The chain combines TRBV15 with TRBJ1-5, with a weak D call TRBD1 (6 bases). Germline CDR1 LNHNV, CDR2 YYDKDF (reference sequence). Between the trimmed V and J ends, which lost 6 bases and 3 bases, there was a span of 12 bases. This CDR3 has 14 amino acids. CDR3 DNA: TGTGCCACCAGTGCGGGGGGGGCCAATCAGCCCCAGCATTTT. Its translation: CATSAGGANQPQHF.